This entry describes one T cell receptor (beta chain). This sample is drawn from a study of blood T cell repertoires in COVID-19. Across the study: COVID-19 samples, acute and convalescent, were from the United States, Italy and Spain.

Per the study methods: Amplification of reference gene primers provided the estimated nucleated cell counts. Clones were read by immunoSEQ multiplex PCR, and TCRdb kept only the in-frame ones, dropping some. The D gene and trimming were derived from the DNA, and the V and J assignments and clone size from that table. The sample consists of 70,000 to 95,000 clones, approximately 90% of them appearing once. Germline CDR1 reads SNHLY; CDR2 reads FYNNEI. This CDR3 has 14 amino acids. V was pared by 7 bases and J by 3 bases, with 13 bases between. The receptor's source is a man between 65 and 85 years old with active or convalescent COVID-19. The chain recombines TRBV2 with TRBJ2-4; a weak D match, TRBD2 (5 bases). Material: peripheral blood. CDR3 sequence reads: CASNERNSKNIQYF. The CDR3, as DNA: TGTGCCAGCAATGAGCGGAATAGCAAAAACATTCAGTACTTC.